The rows below give T cell receptor beta chains drawn from one sample of a study of vaccination effects on CD4 cells after COVID-19. What these receptors recognize is not known. Clones were sequenced by immunoSEQ multiplex PCR, and TCRdb holds only the in-frame ones, with some missing. The sample yields more than 40,000 clones, around 80% seen once. This sample comprised CD4+ T cells from PBMCs cultured with SARS-CoV-2 spike peptides, obtained before COVID-19 vaccination. The receptors stem from a human donor who received a COVID-19 vaccine. The CDR3 runs from the conserved cysteine through the conserved F or W. A D gene is named only where the DNA matches it firmly.

J gene,D gene,V gene,CDR3 protein
TRBJ1-1,TRBD1,TRBV5-5,CASRGQPNTEAFF
TRBJ2-5,TRBD1,TRBV6-2/TRBV6-3,CASSSWDRVLQETQYF
TRBJ1-1,NA,TRBV6-2/TRBV6-3,CASSYIRAEAFF
TRBJ1-6,NA,TRBV6-2/TRBV6-3,CASSSRSGGETLHF
TRBJ1-2,TRBD1,TRBV28,CASSGRQGSSNNYGYTF
TRBJ1-2,TRBD1,TRBV7-9,CASSSGTENYGYTF
TRBJ2-6,NA,TRBV19,CASSISGAGANVLTF
TRBJ2-6,NA,TRBV5-1,CASSPRPDRTVSSGANVLTF
TRBJ2-5,NA,TRBV30,CAWNPTERETQYF
TRBJ1-1,NA,TRBV7-3,CASSLTANTEAFF
TRBJ1-1,TRBD1,TRBV19,CASSAAGGAGTEAFF
TRBJ1-1,NA,TRBV2,CASSDRVTEAFF
TRBJ1-1,NA,TRBV6-6,CASSYPGKDTEAFF
TRBJ1-1,NA,TRBV18,CASSPEGTEAFF
TRBJ2-1,NA,TRBV7-7,CASSLGGGNEQFF
TRBJ1-2,NA,TRBV3-1/TRBV3-2,CASSPLSEGISYTF
TRBJ2-3,NA,TRBV5-5,CASSFRDTQYF
TRBJ1-1,NA,TRBV6-2/TRBV6-3,CASSYSGIAGRSPEAFF
TRBJ1-2,TRBD1,TRBV2,CASSYTGVSGYTF
TRBJ2-5,NA,TRBV29-1,CSAADGKETQYF
TRBJ2-6,NA,TRBV15,CATSRRGSGANVLTF
TRBJ2-2,TRBD1,TRBV3-1/TRBV3-2,CASSHPRGRTGYTGELFF
TRBJ1-3,NA,TRBV21-1,CASSLKPRGSGNTIYF
TRBJ2-5,NA,TRBV5-1,CASSSTSQETQYF
TRBJ1-1,NA,TRBV5-1,CASTPSAGWTEAFF
TRBJ1-6,NA,TRBV12-3/TRBV12-4,CASRYRANSPLHF
TRBJ2-1,NA,TRBV19,CASSRLESGGLPYNEQFF
TRBJ2-2,TRBD1,TRBV5-1,CASSPGDRGNTGELFF
TRBJ2-3,NA,TRBV6-2/TRBV6-3,CASSRKGPDTQYF
TRBJ1-3,NA,TRBV11-1,CASSRPGRSSGNTIYF
TRBJ1-5,TRBD1,TRBV27,CASSLSGQGGQPQHF
TRBJ2-2,NA,TRBV4-3,CASSQYGTTGELFF
TRBJ1-2,NA,TRBV5-4,CASNLQGLNYGYTF
TRBJ2-4,NA,TRBV19,CASATGSAKNIQYF
TRBJ1-1,TRBD1,TRBV7-2,CASSSRQGARTEAFF
TRBJ1-1,TRBD1,TRBV5-1,CASSLSGGNTEAFF
TRBJ2-2,TRBD1,TRBV10-3,CAIRDPGGPGELFF
TRBJ1-3,NA,TRBV6-1,CASSEGWGAQSGNTIYF
TRBJ2-2,NA,TRBV5-5,CASSLSGYAGELFF
TRBJ1-4,NA,TRBV18,CASSLSGTGNEKLFF
TRBJ1-4,NA,TRBV3-1/TRBV3-2,CASSQSSGPNEKLFF
TRBJ2-5,NA,TRBV10-3,CAIQWGVETQYF
TRBJ1-1,NA,TRBV11-2,CASSLQQIMNTEAFF
TRBJ1-2,TRBD1,TRBV19,CASRNPPGQGSSGSYGYTF
TRBJ1-5,NA,TRBV19,CASSTYRDISNQPQHF
TRBJ1-2,TRBD1,TRBV11-2,CASSPLQDGTGYGYTF
TRBJ2-2,NA,TRBV24-1,CATSGRSNTGELFF
TRBJ1-5,NA,TRBV4-1,CASSPFGPVGGQPQHF